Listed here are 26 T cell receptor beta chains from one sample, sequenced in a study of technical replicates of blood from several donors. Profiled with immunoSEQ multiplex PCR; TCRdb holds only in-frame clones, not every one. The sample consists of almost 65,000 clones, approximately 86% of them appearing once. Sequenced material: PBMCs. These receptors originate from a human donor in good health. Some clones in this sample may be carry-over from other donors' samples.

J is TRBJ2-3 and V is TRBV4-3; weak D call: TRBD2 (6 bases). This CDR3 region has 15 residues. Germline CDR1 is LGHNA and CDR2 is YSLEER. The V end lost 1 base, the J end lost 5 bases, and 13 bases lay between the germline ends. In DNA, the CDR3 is TGCGCCAGCAGCCAAGTATCGGGAGTTGGAGATACGCAGTATTTT. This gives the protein CASSQVSGVGDTQYF.

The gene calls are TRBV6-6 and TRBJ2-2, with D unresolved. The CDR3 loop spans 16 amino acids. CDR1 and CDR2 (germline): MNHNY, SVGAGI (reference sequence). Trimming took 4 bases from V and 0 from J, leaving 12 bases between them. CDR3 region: CASSSAVFTNTGELFF. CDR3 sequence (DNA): TGTGCCAGCAGTTCTGCGGTATTCACGAACACCGGGGAGCTGTTTTTT.

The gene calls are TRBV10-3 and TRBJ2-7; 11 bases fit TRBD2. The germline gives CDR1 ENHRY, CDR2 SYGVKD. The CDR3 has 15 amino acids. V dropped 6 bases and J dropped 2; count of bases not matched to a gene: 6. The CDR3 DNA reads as TGTGCCATCAGGGAAGGACTAGCGGGTCCCTACGAGCAGTACTTC. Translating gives CAIREGLAGPYEQYF.

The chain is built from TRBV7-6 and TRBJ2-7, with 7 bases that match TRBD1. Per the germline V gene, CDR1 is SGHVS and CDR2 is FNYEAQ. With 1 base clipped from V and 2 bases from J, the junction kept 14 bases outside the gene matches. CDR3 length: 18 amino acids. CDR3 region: CASSLGPPTGTATYEQYF. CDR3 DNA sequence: TGTGCCAGCAGCTTAGGTCCGCCGACCGGGACAGCTACCTACGAGCAGTACTTC.

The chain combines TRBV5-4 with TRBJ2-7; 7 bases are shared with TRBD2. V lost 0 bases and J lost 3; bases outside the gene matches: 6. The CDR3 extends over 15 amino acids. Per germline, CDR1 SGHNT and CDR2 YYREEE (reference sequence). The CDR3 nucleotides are TGTGCCAGCAGCTTGGCTGTAGCGGGCGTCTACGAGCAGTACTTC. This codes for CASSLAVAGVYEQYF.

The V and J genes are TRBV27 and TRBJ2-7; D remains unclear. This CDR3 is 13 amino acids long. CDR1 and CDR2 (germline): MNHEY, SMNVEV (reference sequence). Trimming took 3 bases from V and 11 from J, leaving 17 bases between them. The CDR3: CASSFSVSVPKYF. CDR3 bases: TGTGCCAGCAGTTTTTCTGTGTCAGTCCCGAAGTACTTC.

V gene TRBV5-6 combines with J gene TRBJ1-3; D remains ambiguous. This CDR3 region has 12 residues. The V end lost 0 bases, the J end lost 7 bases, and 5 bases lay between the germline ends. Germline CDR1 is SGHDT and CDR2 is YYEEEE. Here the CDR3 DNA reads TGTGCCAGCAGCTTGGGAAGCAACACCATATATTTT. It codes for CASSLGSNTIYF.

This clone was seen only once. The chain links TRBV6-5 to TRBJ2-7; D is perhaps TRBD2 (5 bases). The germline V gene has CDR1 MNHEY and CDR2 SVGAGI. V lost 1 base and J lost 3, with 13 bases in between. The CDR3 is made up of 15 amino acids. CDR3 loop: CASSYFHGVNYEQYF. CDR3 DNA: TGTGCCAGCAGTTACTTTCACGGGGTTAACTACGAGCAGTACTTC.

The CDR3 spells CASSPGVGRSSYEQYF. CDR3 sequence (DNA): TGTGCCAGCAGCCCCGGGGTGGGGAGGAGCTCCTACGAGCAGTACTTC. The chain has TRBV4-2 and TRBJ2-7; possible D gene TRBD2, 6 bases. The CDR3 is 16 residues long. Trimming took 4 bases from V and 0 from J, leaving 16 bases between them. Germline loops: CDR1 LGHNA, CDR2 YNFKEQ.

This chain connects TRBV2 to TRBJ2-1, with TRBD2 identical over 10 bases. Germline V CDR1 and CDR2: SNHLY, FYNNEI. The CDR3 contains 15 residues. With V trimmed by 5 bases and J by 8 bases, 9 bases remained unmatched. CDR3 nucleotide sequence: TGTGCCAGCAGTTGGACAGCGGGAGGGGAGGATGAGCAGTTCTTC. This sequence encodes CASSWTAGGEDEQFF.

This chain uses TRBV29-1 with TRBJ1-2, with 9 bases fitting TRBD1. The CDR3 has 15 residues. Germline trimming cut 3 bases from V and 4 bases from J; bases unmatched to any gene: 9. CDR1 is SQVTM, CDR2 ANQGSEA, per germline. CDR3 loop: CSVDENGQGIYGYTF. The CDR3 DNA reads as TGCAGCGTTGATGAAAACGGACAGGGGATCTATGGCTACACCTTC.

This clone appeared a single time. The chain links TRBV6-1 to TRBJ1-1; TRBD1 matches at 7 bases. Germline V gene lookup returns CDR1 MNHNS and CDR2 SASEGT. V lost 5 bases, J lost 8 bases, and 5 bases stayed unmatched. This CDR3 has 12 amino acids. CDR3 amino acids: CASSLWDREAFF. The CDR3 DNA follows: TGTGCCAGCAGTTTGTGGGACAGAGAAGCTTTCTTT.

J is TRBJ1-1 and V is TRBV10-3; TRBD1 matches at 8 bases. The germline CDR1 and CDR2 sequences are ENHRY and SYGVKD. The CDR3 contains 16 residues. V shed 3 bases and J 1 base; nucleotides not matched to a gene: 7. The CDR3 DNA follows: TGTGCCATCAGTGATTACCTGACAGGGGCGAACACTGAAGCTTTCTTT. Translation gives CAISDYLTGANTEAFF.

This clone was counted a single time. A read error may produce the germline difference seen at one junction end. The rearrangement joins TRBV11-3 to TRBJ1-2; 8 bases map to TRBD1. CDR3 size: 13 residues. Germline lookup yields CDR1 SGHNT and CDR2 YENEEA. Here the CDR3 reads CASSPEDRDAQRF. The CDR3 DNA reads TGTGCCAGCAGCCCGGAGGACAGGGATGCCCAGCGATTC.

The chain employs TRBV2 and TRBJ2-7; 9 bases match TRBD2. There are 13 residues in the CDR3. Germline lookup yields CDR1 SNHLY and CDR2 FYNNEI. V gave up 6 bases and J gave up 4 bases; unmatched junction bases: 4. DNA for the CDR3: TGTGCCAGCAGATTTAGCGGGAGTTACGAGCAGTACTTC. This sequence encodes CASRFSGSYEQYF.

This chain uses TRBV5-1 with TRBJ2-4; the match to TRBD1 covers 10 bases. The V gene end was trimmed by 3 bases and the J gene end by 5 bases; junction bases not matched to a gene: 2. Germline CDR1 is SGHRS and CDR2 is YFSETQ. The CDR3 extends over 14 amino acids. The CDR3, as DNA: TGCGCCAGCAGCTGGGGGACAGGGGAAAACATTCAGTACTTC. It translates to CASSWGTGENIQYF.

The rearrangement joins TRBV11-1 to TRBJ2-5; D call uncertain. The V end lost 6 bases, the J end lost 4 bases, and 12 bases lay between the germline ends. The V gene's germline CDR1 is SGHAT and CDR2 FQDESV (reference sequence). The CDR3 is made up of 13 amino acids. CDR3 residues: CASRRGGGETQYF. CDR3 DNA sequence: TGTGCCAGCAGAAGAGGCGGTGGAGAGACCCAGTACTTC.

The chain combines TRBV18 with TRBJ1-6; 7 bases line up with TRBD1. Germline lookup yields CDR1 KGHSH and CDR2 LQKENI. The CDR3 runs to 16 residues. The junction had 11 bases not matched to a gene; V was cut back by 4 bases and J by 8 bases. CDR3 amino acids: CASSQPDRADDSPLHF. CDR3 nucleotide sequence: TGTGCCAGCTCACAACCCGACAGGGCCGACGATTCACCCCTCCACTTT.

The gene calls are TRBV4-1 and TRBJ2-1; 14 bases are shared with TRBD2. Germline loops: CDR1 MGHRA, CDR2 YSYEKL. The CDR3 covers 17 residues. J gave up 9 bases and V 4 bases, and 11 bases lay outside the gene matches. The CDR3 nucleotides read TGCGCCAGCAGCCCTCGGACTAGCGGGAGGACCGCTGGTGAGCAGTTCTTC. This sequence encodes CASSPRTSGRTAGEQFF.

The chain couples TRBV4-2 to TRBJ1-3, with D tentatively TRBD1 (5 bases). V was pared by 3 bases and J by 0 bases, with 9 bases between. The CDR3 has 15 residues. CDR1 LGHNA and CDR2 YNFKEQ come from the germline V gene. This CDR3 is CASSQGPSSGNTIYF. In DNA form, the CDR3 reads TGTGCCAGCAGCCAGGGGCCGAGCTCTGGAAACACCATATATTTT.

CDR3 in amino acids: CASSEALLAQYTF. The CDR3 nucleotides are TGTGCCAGCAGTGAAGCGCTTCTGGCACAGTACACCTTC. The rearrangement joins TRBV2 to TRBJ1-2; D unclear. Germline V lookup: CDR1 SNHLY, CDR2 FYNNEI. The CDR3 length is 13 residues. V lost 0 bases, J lost 11 bases, and 13 bases lay in between. Full variable domain (remainder filled in from reference TRBV2 and TRBJ1-2): EPEVTQTPSHQVTQMGQEVILRCVPISNHLYFYWYRQILGQKVEFLVSFYNNEISEKSEIFDDQFSVERPDGSNFTLKIRSTKLEDSAMYFCASSEALLAQYTFGSGTRLTVV.

The CDR3 reads CASSGTGAYEQYF. In nucleotides, the CDR3 is TGCGCCAGCAGCGGCACAGGGGCCTACGAGCAGTACTTC. The chain combines TRBV5-1 with TRBJ2-7; 7 bases are shared with TRBD1. The J segment lost 2 bases and the V segment lost 4 bases, leaving 3 bases of the junction unmatched. The CDR3 sequence is 13 residues long. The germline V gene encodes CDR1 SGHRS and CDR2 YFSETQ. Based on the CDR3 plus reference TRBV5-1 and TRBJ2-7, the full variable domain is KAGVTQTPRYLIKTRGQQVTLSCSPISGHRSVSWYQQTPGQGLQFLFEYFSETQRNKGNFPGRFSGRQFSNSRSEMNVSTLELGDSALYLCASSGTGAYEQYFGPGTRLTVT.

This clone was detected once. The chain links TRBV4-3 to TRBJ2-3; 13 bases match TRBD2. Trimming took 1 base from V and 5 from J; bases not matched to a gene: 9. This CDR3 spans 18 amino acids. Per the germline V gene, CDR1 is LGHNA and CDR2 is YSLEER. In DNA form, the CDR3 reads TGCGCCAGCAGCCAAGTTTATACTAGCGGGGGGGCAGGAGATACGCAGTATTTT. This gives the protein CASSQVYTSGGAGDTQYF.

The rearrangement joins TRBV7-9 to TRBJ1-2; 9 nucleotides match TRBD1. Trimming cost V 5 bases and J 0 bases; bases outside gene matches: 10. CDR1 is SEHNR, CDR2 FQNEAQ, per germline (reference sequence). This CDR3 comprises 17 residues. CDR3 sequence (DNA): TGTGCCAGCAGCCCCCATCGGGACAGGGTACCTAACTATGGCTACACCTTC. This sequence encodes CASSPHRDRVPNYGYTF.

The CDR3 loop reads CASSLTGVLYGYTF. The CDR3 DNA reads TGTGCCAGCAGTTTGACCGGGGTCCTTTATGGCTACACCTTC. The J gene is TRBJ1-2, the V gene TRBV7-9; D is uncertain. Trimming removed 6 bases from V and 5 bases from J, with 16 bases in between. This CDR3 has 14 residues. Germline loops: CDR1 SEHNR, CDR2 FQNEAQ (reference sequence).

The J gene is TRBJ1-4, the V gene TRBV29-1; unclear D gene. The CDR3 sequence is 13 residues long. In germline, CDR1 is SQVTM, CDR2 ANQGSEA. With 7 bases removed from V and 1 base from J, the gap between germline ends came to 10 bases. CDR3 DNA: TGCAGCGGCGCTCGGGGAACTAATGAAAAACTGTTTTTT. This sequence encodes CSGARGTNEKLFF.